The 16 T cell receptor beta chains reported below all come from one sample, sequenced in a study of blood T cell repertoires in COVID-19. The data were produced by immunoSEQ multiplex PCR, yet TCRdb's version contains in-frame clones alone and is incomplete. The data contain hundreds of thousands of clones, 70% to 90% of them seen just once; the ten biggest clones take up around 0.89%. What was sequenced was peripheral blood. These receptors came from a man between 40 and 49 years old with acute or convalescent COVID-19.

CDR3 loop: CASSDAQGANQPQHF. In DNA, the CDR3 is TGTGCCAGCAGTGACGCGCAGGGGGCAAATCAGCCCCAGCATTTT. The rearrangement links TRBV2 to TRBJ1-5; 8 bases align to TRBD1. The J segment lost 4 bases and the V segment lost 3 bases, leaving 5 bases of the junction unmatched. The length of the CDR3 is 15 residues. Germline CDR1 SNHLY, CDR2 FYNNEI.

Notes on this clone: The CDR3 ends on some other residue instead of the conserved phenylalanine or tryptophan, so this is likely a read error. The DNA is omitted, as the CDR3 cannot be located on it reliably, and the CDR3 follows TCRdb's listing. This chain joins TRBV18 and TRBJ1-2; TRBD1, the D gene given by the table, was not confirmed from the DNA. The CDR3 spans 15 residues, counting both ends. Germline V CDR1 and CDR2: KGHSH, LQKENI. This CDR3 is CASSLQIIQGHPTLL.

V is TRBV11-3 and J is TRBJ2-1; tentatively, D is TRBD2 (7 bases). The V gene lost 7 bases and the J gene lost 9 bases, with 16 bases spanning the gap. CDR1 and CDR2 from the germline V gene are SGHNT and YENEEA. This CDR3 spans 13 amino acids. CDR3 sequence: CASNSGGGTEQFF. The CDR3 nucleotides are TGTGCCAGCAACTCTGGGGGGGGCACTGAGCAGTTCTTC.

The chain joins TRBV28 to TRBJ2-7; TRBD1 agrees at 7 bases. Per the germline V gene, CDR1 is MDHEN and CDR2 is SYDVKM. Germline trimming cut 4 bases from V and 4 bases from J; bases unmatched to any gene: 7. The CDR3 totals 14 residues. In DNA, the CDR3 is TGTGCCAGCAGTTCACGAGGGGGCGGGTACGAGCAGTACTTC. Encoded protein: CASSSRGGGYEQYF. The whole variable domain, remainder taken from reference TRBV28 and TRBJ2-7, is DVKVTQSSRYLVKRTGEKVFLECVQDMDHENMFWYRQDPGLGLRLIYFSYDVKMKEKGDIPEGYSVSREKKERFSLILESASTNQTSMYLCASSSRGGGYEQYFGPGTRLTVT.

The rearrangement joins TRBV9 to TRBJ1-1; 12 bases align to TRBD1. The junction had 6 bases not matched to a gene; V was cut back by 4 bases and J by 8 bases. Germline values: CDR1 SGDLS, CDR2 YYNGEE. The CDR3 consists of 14 residues. The CDR3 spells CASSLGDRGPEAFF. In nucleotides, the CDR3 is TGTGCCAGCAGCTTGGGGGACAGGGGGCCCGAAGCTTTCTTT.

CDR3 sequence (DNA): TGTGCCAGCAGCCCCGGAGCCACAGATACGCAGTATTTT. This gives the protein CASSPGATDTQYF. The chain has TRBV2 and TRBJ2-3; no clear D gene. CDR1 and CDR2 (germline): SNHLY, FYNNEI. The CDR3 covers 13 residues. V was cut by 6 bases and J by 2 bases, with 9 bases left in between.

This chain uses TRBV6-2 or TRBV6-3 with TRBJ1-6, with 10 bases lining up with TRBD1. The V segment lost 5 bases and the J segment 7 bases; nucleotides outside the gene matches: 5. Looked up from germline, CDR1 is MNHEY and CDR2 is SVGEGT. This CDR3 contains 15 residues. The CDR3 loop reads CASSRPGQGNSPLHF. The DNA for the CDR3 is TGTGCCAGCAGTCGACCGGGACAGGGGAATTCACCCCTCCACTTT.

J is TRBJ1-2 and V is TRBV4-1; no definite D call. The CDR3 spans 14 residues. Germline loops: CDR1 MGHRA, CDR2 YSYEKL. The germline V and J ends were trimmed by 2 bases and 4 bases, with 11 bases remaining between them. CDR3: CASSQPTQSYGYTF. The CDR3 DNA sequence: TGCGCCAGCAGCCAACCGACACAATCCTATGGCTACACCTTC.

The chain recombines TRBV3-1 (or the pseudogene TRBV3-2) with TRBJ1-6; unclear D gene. This CDR3 is 17 amino acids long. The V and J ends lost 4 bases and 7 bases respectively, with 20 bases between them. Germline assignment: CDR1 LGHDT and CDR2 YNNKEL (reference sequence). CDR3 nucleotide sequence: TGTGCCAGCAGCCGCCAGTTGGGAGGAGGAGGGAATTCACCCCTCCACTTT. As protein: CASSRQLGGGGNSPLHF.

The chain links TRBV29-1 to TRBJ2-5; no clear D. Trimming removed 4 bases from V and 1 base from J, with 7 bases in between. Germline CDR1 SQVTM, CDR2 ANQGSEA. The CDR3 is 12 residues long. This CDR3 reads CSVVLFQETQYF. The DNA for the CDR3 is TGCAGCGTTGTACTGTTCCAAGAGACCCAGTACTTC.

V is TRBV11-2 and J is TRBJ2-7; 9 bases line up with TRBD1. V lost 7 bases and J lost 2; bases outside the gene matches: 9. This CDR3 contains 15 residues. Germline V CDR1 and CDR2: SGHAT, FQNNGV. CDR3 residues: CASTLTWTGAYEQYF. In DNA form, the CDR3 reads TGTGCCAGCACCCTTACCTGGACAGGGGCCTACGAGCAGTACTTC.

The chain combines TRBV11-3 with TRBJ1-5; 9 bases are shared with TRBD1. Germline-derived CDR1 and CDR2 are SGHNT and YENEEA. V shed 3 bases, J shed 0 bases, and the junction held 15 bases outside the gene matches. This CDR3 comprises 20 residues. The CDR3 here is CASSFFRDRGLYYSNQPQHF. The CDR3 DNA is TGTGCCAGCAGCTTTTTCCGAGACAGGGGGTTATACTATAGCAATCAGCCCCAGCATTTT.

The gene calls are TRBV19 and TRBJ2-2; D might be TRBD2 (6 bases). V dropped 7 bases and J dropped 8 bases, with 20 bases sitting between them. The CDR3 contains 15 residues. The germline V gene encodes CDR1 LNHDA and CDR2 SQIVND (reference sequence). CDR3 nucleotide sequence: TGTGCCAGTATCGGGGGTAGCCCCCGTGGGGGGGAGCTGTTTTTT. Amino acids: CASIGGSPRGGELFF.

CDR3 coding DNA: TGTGCCTGGAGCCTAGAGGGTCAGCCCCAGCATTTT. Protein: CAWSLEGQPQHF. The chain combines TRBV30 with TRBJ1-5; D is undetermined. This CDR3 has 12 residues. Looked up from germline, CDR1 is GTSNPN and CDR2 is SVGIG (reference sequence). Between the trimmed V and J ends, which lost 3 bases and 6 bases, there was a span of 9 bases.

This sequence joins TRBV9 and TRBJ1-2; D is possibly TRBD1 (6 bases). CDR3 size: 14 residues. The V and J ends lost 0 bases and 5 bases respectively, with 11 bases between them. CDR1 and CDR2 from the germline V gene are SGDLS and YYNGEE. The CDR3 DNA reads as TGTGCCAGCAGCGTAGGACAGGCGAAGTATGGCTACACCTTC. It is translated as CASSVGQAKYGYTF. The full variable domain, its missing parts supplied by reference TRBV9 and TRBJ1-2, is DSGVTQTPKHLITATGQRVTLRCSPRSGDLSVYWYQQSLDQGLQFLIQYYNGEERAKGNILERFSAQQFPDLHSELNLSSLELGDSALYFCASSVGQAKYGYTFGSGTRLTVV.

The chain is built from TRBV29-1 and TRBJ1-2; no clear D. Germline V CDR1 and CDR2: SQVTM, ANQGSEA. The CDR3 spans 13 residues. Trimming took off 6 bases at V and 3 bases at J, with 14 bases between the two ends. The CDR3 DNA sequence: TGCAGCGTCGGTTCCGGGAACTACTATGGCTACACCTTC. This codes for CSVGSGNYYGYTF.